This TCR beta chain was found in a study of blood T cell repertoires in COVID-19. About the study: The samples span acute and convalescent COVID-19 from the United States, Italy and Spain. PBMCs, B-cell-depleted T cells, or T cells provided the cDNA or gDNA that made up the material.

Generated by immunoSEQ multiplex PCR, the TCRdb table keeps only in-frame clones and is missing some. Of some 110,000 clones listed, roughly 85% are singletons. Sequencing used peripheral blood. This receptor was taken from a man aged 40-50 years with acute or convalescent COVID-19.

Here the CDR3 reads CASSKAGHSTEAFF. For the CDR3, the DNA is TGTGCCAGCAGCAAAGCGGGACATTCCACTGAAGCTTTCTTT. The gene calls are TRBV21-1 and TRBJ1-1; TRBD1 is the table's D call and was not checked against the DNA. TRBV21-1 is noted as a pseudogene. The CDR3 totals 14 residues.